This TCR beta chain was identified in a study of T cell repertoires in cytomegalovirus infection. Study-wide background: The study used recently identified HLA-C-restricted and well-studied HLA-B-restricted CMV epitopes. Evidence of both CMV infection and a matching HLA type came from public TCR beta signatures.

Each CDR3 protein gets one entry after TCRdb re-called the reads with MiXCR. The sample includes about 330,000 distinct CDR3 sequences, 34% seen only once; the top ten take roughly 14%. The study's findings and limits: In two of eight donors, the top clonotype was HLA-C-restricted CMV-specific. Adding up the frequency of public TCR beta families identified people who carried CMV plus the relevant HLA.

Trimming shortened V by 3 bases and J by 10 bases, and 12 bases separated the two germline ends. This CDR3 is 13 amino acids long. Germline V gene lookup returns CDR1 MGHRA and CDR2 YSYEKL. Notes on this clonotype: What it recognizes is unknown.

The sequencing here drew on cultured PBMCs, taken from culture after CMV antigen stimulation. This sequence was found in a human donor in good health (CMV status not recorded). Some clones in this sample may be carry-over from other donors' samples. V and J are TRBV4-1 and TRBJ1-4; unclear D gene. DNA for the CDR3: TGCGCCAGCAGCCAGCTACCCGTCGGAAAACTGTTTTTT. Its protein is CASSQLPVGKLFF.